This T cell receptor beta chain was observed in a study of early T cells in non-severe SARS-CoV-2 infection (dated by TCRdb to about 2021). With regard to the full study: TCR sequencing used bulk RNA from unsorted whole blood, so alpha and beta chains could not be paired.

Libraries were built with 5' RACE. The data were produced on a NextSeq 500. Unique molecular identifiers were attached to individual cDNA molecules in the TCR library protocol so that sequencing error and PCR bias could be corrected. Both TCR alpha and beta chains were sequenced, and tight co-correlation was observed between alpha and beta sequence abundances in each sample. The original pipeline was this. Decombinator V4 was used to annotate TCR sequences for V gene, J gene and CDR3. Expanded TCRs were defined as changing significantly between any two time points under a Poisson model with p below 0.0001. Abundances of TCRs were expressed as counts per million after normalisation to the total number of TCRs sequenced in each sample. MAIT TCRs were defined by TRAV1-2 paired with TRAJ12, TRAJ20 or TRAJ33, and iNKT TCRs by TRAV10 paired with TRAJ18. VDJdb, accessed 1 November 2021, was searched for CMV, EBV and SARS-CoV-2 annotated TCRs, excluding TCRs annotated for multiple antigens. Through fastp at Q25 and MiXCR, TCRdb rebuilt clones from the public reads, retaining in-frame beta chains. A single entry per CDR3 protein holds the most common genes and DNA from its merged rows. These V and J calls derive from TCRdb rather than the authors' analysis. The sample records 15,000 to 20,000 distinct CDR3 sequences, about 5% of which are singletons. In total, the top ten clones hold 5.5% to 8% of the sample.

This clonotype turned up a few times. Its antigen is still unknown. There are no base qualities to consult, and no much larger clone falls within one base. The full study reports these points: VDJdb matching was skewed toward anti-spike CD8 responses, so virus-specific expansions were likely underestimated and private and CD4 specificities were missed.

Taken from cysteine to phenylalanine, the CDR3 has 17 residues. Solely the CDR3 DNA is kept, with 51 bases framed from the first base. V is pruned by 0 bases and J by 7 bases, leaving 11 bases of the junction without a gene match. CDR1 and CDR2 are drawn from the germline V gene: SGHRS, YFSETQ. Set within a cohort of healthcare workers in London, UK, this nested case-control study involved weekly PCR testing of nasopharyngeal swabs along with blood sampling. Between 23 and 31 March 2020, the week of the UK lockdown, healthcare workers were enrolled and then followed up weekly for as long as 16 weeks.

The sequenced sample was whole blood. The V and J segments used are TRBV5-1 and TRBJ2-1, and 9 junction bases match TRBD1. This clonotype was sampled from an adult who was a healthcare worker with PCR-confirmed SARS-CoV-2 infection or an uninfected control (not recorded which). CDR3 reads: CASSLVTKQGAINEQFF. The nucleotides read TGCGCCAGCAGCTTGGTTACGAAACAGGGGGCAATTAATGAGCAGTTCTTC.